This T cell receptor beta chain was observed in a study of cytomegalovirus exposure and HLA in healthy donors. As to this clone: Its antigen is unknown.

The germline V gene has CDR1 MNHEY and CDR2 SMNVEV (reference sequence). V lost 6 bases to trimming and J lost 7 bases, with 16 bases between them. The CDR3 is made up of 13 amino acids. Study-level findings and limits: A missense variant in DCLRE1C was later tied to TCR beta V- and J-gene trimming. Reports showed the classifier diagnosing cytomegalovirus status with high specificity and sensitivity.

The PCR made use of 60 Vbeta and 13 Jbeta primers. Some clones are missing from TCRdb's copy, which holds only in-frame ones; the method was immunoSEQ multiplex PCR. Of roughly 290,000 clones in the sample, over 70% are singletons; the top ten hold about 0.3%. The chain combines TRBV27 with TRBJ2-7; D remains ambiguous. The clonotype comes from a girl aged 2-10 years in good health and CMV-seronegative. Material: PBMCs. The CDR3 loop reads CASSLSLSREQYF. The CDR3 bases are TGTGCCAGCAGCCTATCCCTTTCGAGGGAGCAGTACTTC.